The source of this T cell receptor (beta chain) is a study of cytomegalovirus exposure and HLA in healthy donors. CDR1 is GTSNPN, CDR2 SVGIG, per germline (reference sequence). V gave up 4 bases and J gave up 2 bases, with 5 bases separating them. The CDR3 extends over 12 amino acids. The PCR had 60 Vbeta and 13 Jbeta primers. Assay: immunoSEQ multiplex PCR; the TCRdb copy retains only in-frame clones and omits some. The sample holds some 140,000 clones, around 72% seen once. J is TRBJ2-2 and V is TRBV30; D is ambiguous. Specimen: PBMCs. The sequence was obtained from a woman aged 18-29 years in good health and CMV-seronegative. CDR3 amino acids: CAWNLNTGELFF. CDR3 nucleotide sequence: TGTGCCTGGAACTTAAACACCGGGGAGCTGTTTTTT.